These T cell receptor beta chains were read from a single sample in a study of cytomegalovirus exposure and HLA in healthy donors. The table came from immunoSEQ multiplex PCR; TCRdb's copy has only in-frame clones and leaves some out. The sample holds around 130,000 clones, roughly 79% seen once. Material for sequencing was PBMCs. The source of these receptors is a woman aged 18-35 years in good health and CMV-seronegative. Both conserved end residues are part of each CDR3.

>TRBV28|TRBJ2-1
CVTKNRGRKYEQFF
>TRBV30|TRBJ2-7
CAWSEGPQGEQYF
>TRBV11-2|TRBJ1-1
CASSFQGAEAFF
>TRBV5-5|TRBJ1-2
CASSLNSGEAGYTF
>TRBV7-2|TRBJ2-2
CASSLTGEVGTGELFF
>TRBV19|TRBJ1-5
CASRRDRGTYSNQPQHF
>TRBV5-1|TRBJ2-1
CASSSGMVYNEQFF
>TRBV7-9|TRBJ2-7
CASSGLGEREPYEQYF
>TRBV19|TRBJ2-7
CASSRTPGDEQYF
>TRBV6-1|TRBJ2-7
CASSQTGAGEQYF
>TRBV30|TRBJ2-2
CAFGGQSGTGELFF
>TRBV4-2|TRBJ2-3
CASSHSTGQGAPDTQYF
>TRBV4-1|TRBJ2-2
CASSQDGFGELFF
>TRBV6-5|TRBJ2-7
CASRAGGPGEQYF
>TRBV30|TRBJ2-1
CAWSVRGFEQFF
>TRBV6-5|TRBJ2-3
CASSRSGTNTDTQYF
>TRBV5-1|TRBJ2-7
CASSLGTVSSYEQYF
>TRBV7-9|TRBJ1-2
CASSLVQGWGLVTF
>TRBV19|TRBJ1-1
CATGQEGTEAFF
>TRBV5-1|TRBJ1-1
CASSLVARGNTEAFF
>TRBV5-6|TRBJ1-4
CASSPDSDRATNEKLFF
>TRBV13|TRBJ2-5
CASSFYGQGKETQYF
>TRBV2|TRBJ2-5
CASKRSGSRETQYF
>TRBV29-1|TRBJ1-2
CSVRGIDGYTF
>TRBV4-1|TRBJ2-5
CASRSPDREKETQYF
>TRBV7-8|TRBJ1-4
CASSPRTEAFRKLFF
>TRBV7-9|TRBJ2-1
CASSPDLAYNEQFF
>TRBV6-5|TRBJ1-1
CASTLDRMNTEAFF
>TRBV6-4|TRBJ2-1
CASSPTPTDEQFF
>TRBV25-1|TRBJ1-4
CASSAQGYAGEKLFF
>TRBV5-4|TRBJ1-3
CASSLHPGQGIFSGNTIYF
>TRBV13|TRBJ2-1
CASSLEGPLAGGDNEQFF
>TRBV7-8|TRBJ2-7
CASSLGSADYEQYF
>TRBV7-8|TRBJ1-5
CASSLVGDLYNQPQHF
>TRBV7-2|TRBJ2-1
CASSRRVNEQFF
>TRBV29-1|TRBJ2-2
CSVGTGWEVETGELFF
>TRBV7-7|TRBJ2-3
CASSLGLAGTDTQYF
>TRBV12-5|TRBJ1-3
CASGPLVGPVKTSGNTIYF
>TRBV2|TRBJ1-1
CASSLQFEAFF
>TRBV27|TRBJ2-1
CASRTIAGTRYNEQFF
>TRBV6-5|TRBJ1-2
CASSYSGEALGYTF
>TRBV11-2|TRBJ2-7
CASSLDSSGFSYEQYF